These 25 T cell receptor beta chains were all obtained from the same sample, sequenced in a study of control samples from healthy donors and cancer patients. Assay: immunoSEQ multiplex PCR; the TCRdb copy retains only in-frame clones and omits some. The data show about 120,000 clones, around nine tenths seen once. Specimen: blood. The receptors come from a woman aged 65 to 85 in good health.

The chain is built from TRBV2 and TRBJ1-2; no reliable D call. The CDR3 is 10 amino acids. V lost 6 bases and J lost 8, with 7 bases in between. The V gene's germline CDR1 is SNHLY and CDR2 FYNNEI. CDR3 nucleotide sequence: TGTGCCAGCAGCGGCTCAGGCTACACCTTC. It codes for CASSGSGYTF.

The chain employs TRBV4-1 and TRBJ1-1, with D unresolved. CDR1 MGHRA and CDR2 YSYEKL come from the germline V gene. The CDR3 is 13 amino acids. V was pared by 0 bases and J by 4 bases, with 6 bases between. This CDR3 reads CASSQDEGTEAFF. CDR3 bases: TGCGCCAGCAGCCAAGATGAAGGCACTGAAGCTTTCTTT.

The chain employs TRBV5-1 and TRBJ2-1; TRBD1 matches at 8 bases. CDR3 size: 15 residues. V gave up 0 bases and J gave up 5 bases; unmatched junction bases: 4. Germline V gene sequence: CDR1 SGHRS, CDR2 YFSETQ. The DNA for the CDR3 is TGCGCCAGCAGCTTGGGACAGGGGTCCCACAATGAGCAGTTCTTC. Encoded protein: CASSLGQGSHNEQFF.

This chain uses TRBV27 with TRBJ1-1; 7 bases fit TRBD1. This CDR3 is 14 amino acids long. V dropped 5 bases and J dropped 4; count of bases not matched to a gene: 7. Germline V CDR1 and CDR2: MNHEY, SMNVEV (reference sequence). Here the CDR3 DNA reads TGTGCCAGCAGTGGCAGGGGGTCCCCCACTGAAGCTTTCTTT. Protein product: CASSGRGSPTEAFF.

The rearrangement links TRBV19 to TRBJ1-1; 7 nucleotides match TRBD1. V lost 6 bases, J lost 0 bases, and 7 bases stayed unmatched. Germline lookup yields CDR1 LNHDA and CDR2 SQIVND (reference sequence). CDR3 length: 15 residues. The CDR3 sequence: CASRQDRTMNTEAFF. DNA of the CDR3: TGTGCCAGTAGACAGGACAGGACAATGAACACTGAAGCTTTCTTT.

V is TRBV5-1 and J is TRBJ2-3; TRBD2 aligns across 10 bases. V lost 0 bases, J lost 5 bases, and 12 bases stayed unmatched. The CDR3 loop spans 18 amino acids. Germline V gene lookup returns CDR1 SGHRS and CDR2 YFSETQ. CDR3 DNA: TGCGCCAGCAGCTTGGCCATCGTAAGCGGGGGGGCCGAAGATACGCAGTATTTT. Encoded protein: CASSLAIVSGGAEDTQYF.

This clone has just a few counts. The chain links TRBV3-1 (or the pseudogene TRBV3-2) to TRBJ2-7; TRBD2 matches at 8 bases. The trim removed 0 bases at V and 6 bases at J, leaving 7 bases unmatched. The CDR3 is made up of 15 amino acids. CDR1 and CDR2 from the germline V gene are LGHDT and YNNKEL (reference sequence). The CDR3 region is CASSQDGGEWSEQYF. In DNA form, the CDR3 reads TGTGCCAGCAGCCAAGACGGGGGGGAATGGAGCGAGCAGTACTTC.

The CDR3 nucleotides are TGTGCCAGCAGTTACTCCCCTCCAGGGTTGGGAGGCTACACCTTC. It codes for CASSYSPPGLGGYTF. The rearrangement joins TRBV6-2 or TRBV6-3 to TRBJ1-2; a weak D match, TRBD1 (5 bases). The V end was cut by 0 bases, the J end by 8 bases, with 16 bases between. In germline, CDR1 is MNHEY, CDR2 SVGEGT. This CDR3 spans 15 amino acids.

This clone turned up a few times. One end of the junction varies from germline; a read error may be responsible. This chain links TRBV2 with TRBJ1-2, with D perhaps TRBD1 (5 bases). The CDR3 has 14 amino acids. Germline V gene data show CDR1 as SNHLY and CDR2 as FYNNEI. The CDR3 nucleotides read TGTGCCAGCAGACTTAGACAGTCTAAATATGCCTACACCTTC. This translates into CASRLRQSKYAYTF.

This clone was recorded only once. This rearrangement joins TRBV19 to TRBJ1-5; 9 bases map to TRBD1. This CDR3 contains 16 residues. The germline gives CDR1 LNHDA, CDR2 SQIVND (reference sequence). V shed 7 bases and J 2 bases; nucleotides not matched to a gene: 9. The DNA of the CDR3 is TGTGCCAGTACCCCCACCCGGGACAGGGGCAATCAGCCCCAGCATTTT. It specifies CASTPTRDRGNQPQHF.

This clone occurred a few times. The chain recombines TRBV4-2 with TRBJ2-7; no clear D gene. The germline V gene has CDR1 LGHNA and CDR2 YNFKEQ. V was shortened by 1 base and J by 0 bases, with 4 bases between the two germline ends. CDR3 size: 13 residues. The CDR3 region has the DNA TGTGCCAGCAGCCAAGGGTCCTCCTACGAGCAGTACTTC. It translates to CASSQGSSYEQYF.

The chain has TRBV25-1 and TRBJ1-4; the D gene is possibly TRBD1 (5 bases). V lost 1 base, J lost 4 bases, and 7 bases lay in between. Germline V lookup: CDR1 MGHDK, CDR2 SYGVNS. The CDR3 spans 14 residues. CDR3 sequence: CASSEWGVNEKLFF. In DNA form, the CDR3 reads TGTGCCAGCAGTGAATGGGGGGTTAATGAAAAACTGTTTTTT.

The chain has TRBV6-1 and TRBJ1-1; no clear D. This CDR3 contains 13 residues. Trimming stripped 2 bases from V and 7 bases from J, with 11 bases between. Germline loops: CDR1 MNHNS, CDR2 SASEGT. The CDR3 region has the DNA TGTGCCAGCAGTGAATTTCCCCGGGTTGAAGCTTTCTTT. It codes for CASSEFPRVEAFF.

The rearrangement uses TRBV5-1 and TRBJ2-5, with D unresolved. Germline V gives CDR1 SGHRS, CDR2 YFSETQ. There are 12 residues in the CDR3. The V end was cut by 4 bases, the J end by 1 base, with 5 bases between. The CDR3 DNA reads as TGCGCCAGCAGCCCGACCCAAGAGACCCAGTACTTC. This gives the protein CASSPTQETQYF.

This chain uses TRBV7-8 with TRBJ2-3; the match to TRBD1 covers 9 bases. There are 16 residues in the CDR3. Germline V gene lookup returns CDR1 SGHVS and CDR2 FQNEAQ. With V trimmed by 6 bases and J by 3 bases, 10 bases remained unmatched. CDR3 loop: CASSSVTGGKTDTQYF. Written as DNA, the CDR3 is TGTGCCAGCAGTTCCGTAACAGGGGGCAAAACAGATACGCAGTATTTT.

With regard to this clone: The junction does not match germline at one end; this may be a read error. The V call is TRBV24-1, the J call TRBJ2-1; 11 bases are a match to TRBD2. The V gene's germline CDR1 is KGHDR and CDR2 SFDVKD. This CDR3 spans 18 amino acids. CDR3 loop: CAISDARLAGIRGDEQFF. The DNA of the CDR3 is TGTGCCATCAGTGATGCGAGACTAGCGGGGATACGAGGGGATGAGCAGTTCTTC.

This clone was counted only a few times. V and J are TRBV6-4 and TRBJ1-5, with no clear D. V shed 4 bases and J shed 3 bases, with 10 bases lying between them. CDR3 length equals 14 residues. From germline, CDR1 is MRHNA and CDR2 SNTAGT. The CDR3 reads CASSVKLSNQPQHF. The CDR3 DNA is TGTGCCAGCAGTGTGAAGCTTTCCAATCAGCCCCAGCATTTT.

This clone was found a few times. The V call is TRBV10-3, the J call TRBJ1-6; the D is unclear. V lost 0 bases, J lost 6 bases, and 15 bases lay in between. The CDR3 runs to 17 residues. The germline V gene has CDR1 ENHRY and CDR2 SYGVKD. CDR3 in amino acids: CAISESGIVEANSPLHF. CDR3 DNA: TGTGCCATCAGTGAGTCTGGTATCGTGGAGGCTAATTCACCCCTCCACTTT.

V and J are TRBV7-9 and TRBJ1-2, with D uncertain. From germline, CDR1 is SEHNR and CDR2 FQNEAQ (reference sequence). The CDR3 has 13 residues. Trimming removed 1 base at V and 4 bases at J, with 7 bases between. CDR3 in DNA: TGTGCCAGCAGCTTAGGCAGCTTCTATGGCTACACCTTC. Translating it yields CASSLGSFYGYTF.

This chain uses TRBV6-5 with TRBJ1-5, with 11 positions matching TRBD1. Germline V gene sequence: CDR1 MNHEY, CDR2 SVGAGI. V gave up 6 bases and J gave up 2 bases; unmatched junction bases: 3. The CDR3 has 15 residues. The CDR3: CASSLGQGGNQPQHF. The DNA of the CDR3 is TGTGCCAGCAGCCTGGGACAGGGGGGCAATCAGCCCCAGCATTTT.

The V call is TRBV4-1, the J call TRBJ1-4, with D uncertain. The CDR3 runs to 16 residues. The germline V gene encodes CDR1 MGHRA and CDR2 YSYEKL. With 1 base removed from V and 7 bases from J, the gap between germline ends came to 16 bases. As DNA, the CDR3 is TGCGCCAGCAGCCAAGTAACCTACGTTGGCGGTGAAAAACTGTTTTTT. This sequence encodes CASSQVTYVGGEKLFF.

This chain connects TRBV10-2 to TRBJ1-5; possible D gene TRBD1, 5 bases. CDR3 length equals 13 residues. Germline V gene data show CDR1 as WSHSY and CDR2 as SAAADI. V lost 7 bases and J 1 base, leaving 8 bases between the germline ends. The CDR3 DNA reads TGCGCCAGCAAAAGGGACAGCAATCAGCCCCAGCATTTT. This encodes CASKRDSNQPQHF.

This chain connects TRBV6-5 to TRBJ2-7; possibly TRBD1 for D (6 bases). Trimming left V 1 base short and J 4 bases short, with 14 bases between. CDR1 MNHEY and CDR2 SVGAGI come from the germline V gene. The CDR3 totals 15 residues. For the CDR3, the DNA is TGTGCCAGCAGTTACTTCGGACAGTCTCAGTACGAGCAGTACTTC. Translation gives CASSYFGQSQYEQYF.

The chain recombines TRBV29-1 with TRBJ2-7; the match to TRBD1 covers 11 bases. Germline V gives CDR1 SQVTM, CDR2 ANQGSEA. V dropped 5 bases and J dropped 5; count of bases not matched to a gene: 14. This CDR3 region has 16 residues. The chain's CDR3 is CSVSEGTGGLRDEQYF. In DNA form, the CDR3 reads TGCAGCGTTTCTGAAGGGACAGGGGGTTTAAGGGACGAGCAGTACTTC.

This clone was observed a few times. The rearrangement uses TRBV19 and TRBJ1-3; the D gene is possibly TRBD1 (6 bases). The V end was cut by 5 bases, the J end by 0 bases, with 11 bases between. This CDR3 contains 15 residues. CDR1 and CDR2 from the germline V gene are LNHDA and SQIVND (reference sequence). This CDR3 is CASSWGRGSGNTIYF. DNA for the CDR3: TGTGCCAGTAGTTGGGGGCGTGGCTCTGGAAACACCATATATTTT.